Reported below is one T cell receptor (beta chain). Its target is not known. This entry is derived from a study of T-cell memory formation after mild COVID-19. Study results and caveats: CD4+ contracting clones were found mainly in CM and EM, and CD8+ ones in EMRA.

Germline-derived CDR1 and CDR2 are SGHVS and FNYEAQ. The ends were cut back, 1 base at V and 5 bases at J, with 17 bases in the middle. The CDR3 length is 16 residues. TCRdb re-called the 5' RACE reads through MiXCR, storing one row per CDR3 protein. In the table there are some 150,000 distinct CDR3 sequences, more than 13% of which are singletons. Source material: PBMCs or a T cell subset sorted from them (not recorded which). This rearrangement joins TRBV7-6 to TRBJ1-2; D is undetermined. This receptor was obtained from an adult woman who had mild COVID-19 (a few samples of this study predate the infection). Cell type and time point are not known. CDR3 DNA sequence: TGTGCCAGCAGCTTAGGCGGGCGGGGAGGACGATATGGCTACACCTTC. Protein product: CASSLGGRGGRYGYTF.